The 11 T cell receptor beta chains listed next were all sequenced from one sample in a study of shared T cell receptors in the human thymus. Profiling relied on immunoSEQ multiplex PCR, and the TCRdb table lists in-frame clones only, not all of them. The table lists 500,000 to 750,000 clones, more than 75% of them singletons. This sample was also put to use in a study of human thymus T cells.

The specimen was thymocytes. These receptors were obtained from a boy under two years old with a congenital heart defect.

The CDR3 DNA is TGTGCCAGCAGTGAGGTGAAGGAGGATGAGCAGTTCTTC. Protein sequence: CASSEVKEDEQFF. V is TRBV6-4 and J is TRBJ2-1; D might be TRBD2 (5 bases). With 3 bases removed from V and 8 bases from J, the gap between germline ends came to 11 bases. The CDR3 runs 13 residues. Germline CDR1 MRHNA, CDR2 SNTAGT.

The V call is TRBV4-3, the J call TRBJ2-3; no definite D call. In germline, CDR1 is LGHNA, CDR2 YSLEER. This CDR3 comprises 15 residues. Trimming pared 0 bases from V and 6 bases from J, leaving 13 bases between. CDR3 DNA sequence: TGCGCCAGCAGCCAAGAGCGAGAACTTTCTGATACGCAGTATTTT. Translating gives CASSQERELSDTQYF.

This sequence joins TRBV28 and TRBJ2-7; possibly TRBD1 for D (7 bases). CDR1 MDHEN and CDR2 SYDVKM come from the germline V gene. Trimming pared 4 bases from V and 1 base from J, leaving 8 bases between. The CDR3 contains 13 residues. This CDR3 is CASSSGGSYEQYF. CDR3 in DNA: TGTGCCAGCAGTTCAGGGGGGTCCTACGAGCAGTACTTC.

As DNA, the CDR3 is TGTGCCAGCAGCCGATTCCCCGACAGGGGTCAAGAGACCCAGTACTTC. As protein: CASSRFPDRGQETQYF. The V call is TRBV28, the J call TRBJ2-5, with 8 bases aligning to TRBD1. The trim removed 6 bases at V and 2 bases at J, leaving 11 bases unmatched. Germline CDR1 and CDR2: MDHEN and SYDVKM. The CDR3 totals 16 residues.

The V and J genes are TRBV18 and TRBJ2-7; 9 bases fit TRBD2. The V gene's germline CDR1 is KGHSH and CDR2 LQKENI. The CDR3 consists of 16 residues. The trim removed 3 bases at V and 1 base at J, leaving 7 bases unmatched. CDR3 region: CASSPSGGRGSYEQYF. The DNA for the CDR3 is TGTGCCAGCTCACCTAGCGGGGGCAGGGGATCCTACGAGCAGTACTTC.

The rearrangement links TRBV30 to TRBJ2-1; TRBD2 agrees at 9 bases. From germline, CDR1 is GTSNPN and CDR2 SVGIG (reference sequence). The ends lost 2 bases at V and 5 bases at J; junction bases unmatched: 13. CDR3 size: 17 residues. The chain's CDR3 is CAWSPTAPGLADNEQFF. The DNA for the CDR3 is TGTGCCTGGAGTCCAACTGCCCCGGGACTAGCTGACAATGAGCAGTTCTTC.

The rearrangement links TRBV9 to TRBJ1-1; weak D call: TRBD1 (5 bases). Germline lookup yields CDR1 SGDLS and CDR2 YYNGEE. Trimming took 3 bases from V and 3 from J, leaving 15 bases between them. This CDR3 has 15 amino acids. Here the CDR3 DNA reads TGTGCCAGCAGCGCGGCACGGAAGGGGCACACTGAAGCTTTCTTT. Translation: CASSAARKGHTEAFF.

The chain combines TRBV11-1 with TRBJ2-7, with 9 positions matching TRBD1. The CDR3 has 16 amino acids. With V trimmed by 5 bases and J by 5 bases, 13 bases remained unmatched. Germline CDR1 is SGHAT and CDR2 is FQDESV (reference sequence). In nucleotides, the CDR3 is TGTGCCAGCAGCACACCGCCGGGACAGGGATCGGACGAGCAGTACTTC. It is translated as CASSTPPGQGSDEQYF.

CDR3 DNA: TGTGCCAGCAGTCCCGACCTCCGGGACGCAGAACAAGCGGGAGCTGCAGATACGCAGTATTTT. As protein: CASSPDLRDAEQAGAADTQYF. The chain combines TRBV27 with TRBJ2-3; 8 bases are shared with TRBD2. Looked up from germline, CDR1 is MNHEY and CDR2 is SMNVEV (reference sequence). Trimming cost V 5 bases and J 4 bases; bases outside gene matches: 26. The CDR3 extends over 21 amino acids.

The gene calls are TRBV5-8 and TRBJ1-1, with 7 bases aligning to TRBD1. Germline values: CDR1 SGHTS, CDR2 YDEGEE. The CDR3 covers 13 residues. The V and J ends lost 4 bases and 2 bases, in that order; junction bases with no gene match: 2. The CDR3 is CASSRDSNTEAFF. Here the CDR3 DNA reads TGTGCCAGCAGCAGGGACAGCAACACTGAAGCTTTCTTT. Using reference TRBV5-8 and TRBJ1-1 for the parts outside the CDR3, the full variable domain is EAGVTQSPTHLIKTRGQQATLRCSPISGHTSVYWYQQALGLGLQFLLWYDEGEERNRGNFPPRFSGRQFPNYSSELNVNALELEDSALYLCASSRDSNTEAFFGQGTRLTVV.

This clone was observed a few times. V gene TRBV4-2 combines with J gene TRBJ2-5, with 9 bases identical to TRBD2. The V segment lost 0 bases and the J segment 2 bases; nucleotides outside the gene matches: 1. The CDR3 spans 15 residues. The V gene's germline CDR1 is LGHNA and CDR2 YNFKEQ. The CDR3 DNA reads TGTGCCAGCAGCCAAGAGACTAGCGGACAAGAGACCCAGTACTTC. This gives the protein CASSQETSGQETQYF.